This TCR beta chain stems from a study of T cell responses to AZD1222 COVID-19 vaccine. The study's findings and limits: The donor group comprised mostly white British people and more females; the analysis possibly underestimated clonal diversity. Two AZD1222 administrations were followed by greater Spike-specific TCR breadth and depth. Baseline testing showed seropositivity in only 5 or 6 AZD1222 recipients.

In regard to this clone: The antigen is unknown.

Sequenced by immunoSEQ multiplex PCR; TCRdb stores in-frame clones only, minus some. The sample holds 130,000 or so clones, roughly nine tenths seen once. Germline CDR1 and CDR2: DFQATT and SNEGSKA (reference sequence). This CDR3 is 12 amino acids long. Trimming shortened V by 3 bases and J by 4 bases, and 9 bases separated the two germline ends. The sequence came from an adult who received the AZD1222 COVID-19 vaccine. The sample consisted of peripheral blood, taken 28 days after the second AZD1222 dose. This rearrangement joins TRBV20-1 to TRBJ1-2; D call uncertain. CDR3: CSASPGSYGYTF. The CDR3 nucleotides read TGCAGTGCTAGTCCCGGGTCCTATGGCTACACCTTC.